The rows below give T cell receptor beta chains drawn from one sample of a study of shared clonotypes between healthy human individuals. Data came from immunoSEQ multiplex PCR; TCRdb stores just in-frame clones and leaves some out. The table has some 500,000 clones, approximately 95% seen once. The specimen sequenced was naive CD4+ T cells sorted from blood. The receptors derive from a woman aged 25-40 years in good health. The CDR3 runs from the conserved cysteine through the conserved F or W.

v_call | cdr3_aa
TRBV7-2 | CASSLASGIGYEQYF
TRBV18 | CASSPLGYNEQFF
TRBV6-6 | CASSYGGTRSYEQYF
TRBV5-1 | CASSFSIAGEGYEQYF
TRBV6-1 | CASSERLAEYNEQFF
TRBV11-1 | CASSFNSESGNTIYF
TRBV9 | CASSERESGEQYF
TRBV7-3 | CASSTGQASTDTQYF
TRBV13 | CASSLYTPNTEAFF
TRBV4-1 | CASSQDPQGAGANVLTF
TRBV11-2 | CASSLGSLNQPQHF
TRBV10-2 | CASSHLFGGADTEAFF
TRBV5-1 | CASSLEPPSLTVNTEAFF
TRBV18 | CASSPMDRNGYTF
TRBV7-9 | CASSSQDSRNTEAFF
TRBV19 | CASSSHSGFVTGYEQYF
TRBV7-2 | CASSFHLQETQYF
TRBV6-1 | CASSEGQGEEKLFF
TRBV25-1 | CASSAISEQYF
TRBV19 | CASSIVTGADKKLFF
TRBV7-9 | CASSPRGREEEAKNIQYF
TRBV28 | CASSFSDPGRSEFF
TRBV5-1 | CASSLQGPAEKLFF
TRBV28 | CASREGVNRNTGELFF
TRBV28 | CASRLAGGRHEQFF
TRBV21-1 | CASTALTGWIPSGNTIYF
TRBV6-5 | CASSRGHSSYEQYF